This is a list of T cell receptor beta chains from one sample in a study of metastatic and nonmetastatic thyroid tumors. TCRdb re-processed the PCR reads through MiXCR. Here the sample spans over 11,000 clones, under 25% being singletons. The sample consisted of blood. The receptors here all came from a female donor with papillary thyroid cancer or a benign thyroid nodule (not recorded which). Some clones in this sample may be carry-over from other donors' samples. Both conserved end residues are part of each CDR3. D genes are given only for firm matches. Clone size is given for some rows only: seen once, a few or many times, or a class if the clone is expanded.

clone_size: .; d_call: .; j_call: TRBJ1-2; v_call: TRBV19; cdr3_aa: CASTTLPVRGYGYTF; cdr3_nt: TGTGCCAGTACTACCCTCCCGGTCAGGGGCTATGGCTACACCTTC
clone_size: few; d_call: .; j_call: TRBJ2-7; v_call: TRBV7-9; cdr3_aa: CASSLPDRPAYEQYF; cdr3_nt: TGTGCCAGCAGTCTGCCTGACAGACCAGCCTACGAGCAGTACTTC
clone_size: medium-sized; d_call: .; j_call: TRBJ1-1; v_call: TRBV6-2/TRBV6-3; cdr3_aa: CASRGSRTTEAFF; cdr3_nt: TGTGCCAGCAGGGGAAGCAGAACTACTGAAGCTTTCTTT
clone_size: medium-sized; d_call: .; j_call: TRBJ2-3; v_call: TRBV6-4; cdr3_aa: CASSAGPSTDTQYF; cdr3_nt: TGTGCCAGCAGTGCCGGCCCTAGCACAGATACGCAGTATTTT
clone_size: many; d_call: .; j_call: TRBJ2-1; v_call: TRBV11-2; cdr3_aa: CASSLVGSGGLSYNEQFF; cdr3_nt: TGTGCCAGCAGCTTAGTTGGATCCGGGGGCTTGTCCTACAATGAGCAGTTCTTC
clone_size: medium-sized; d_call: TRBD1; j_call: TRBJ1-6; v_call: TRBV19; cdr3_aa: CASSRGQLDNSPLHF; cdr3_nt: TGTGCCAGTAGTAGGGGACAGCTAGATAATTCACCCCTCCACTTT
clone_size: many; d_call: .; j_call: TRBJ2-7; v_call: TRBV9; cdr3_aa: CASSAGYGLGTYEQYF; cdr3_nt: TGTGCCAGCAGCGCGGGGTACGGACTGGGGACCTACGAGCAGTACTTC
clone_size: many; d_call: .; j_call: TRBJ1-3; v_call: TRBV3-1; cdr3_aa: CASSQDRGRRSSGNTIYF; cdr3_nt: TGTGCCAGCAGCCAAGATCGGGGTAGACGCAGCTCTGGAAACACCATATATTTT
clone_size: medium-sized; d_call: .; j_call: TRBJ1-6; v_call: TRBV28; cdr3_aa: CASSLGSYNSPLHF; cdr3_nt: TGTGCCAGCAGTTTGGGGAGCTATAATTCACCCCTCCACTTT
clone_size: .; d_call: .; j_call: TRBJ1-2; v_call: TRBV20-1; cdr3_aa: CSARGPAAEDNYGYTF; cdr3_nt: TGCAGTGCTAGAGGACCGGCGGCGGAAGATAACTATGGCTACACCTTC
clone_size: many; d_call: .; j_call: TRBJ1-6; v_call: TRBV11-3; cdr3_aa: CASSWNSYNSPLHF; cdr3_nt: TGTGCCAGCAGCTGGAACAGCTATAATTCACCCCTCCACTTT
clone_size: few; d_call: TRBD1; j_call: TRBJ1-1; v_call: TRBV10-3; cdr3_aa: CAIRTGGGTEAFF; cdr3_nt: TGTGCCATCAGGACAGGGGGCGGAACTGAAGCTTTCTTT
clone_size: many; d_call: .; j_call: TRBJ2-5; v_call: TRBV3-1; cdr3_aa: CASSPVTTGHQETQYF; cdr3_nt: TGTGCCAGCAGCCCGGTAACGACAGGACATCAAGAGACCCAGTACTTC
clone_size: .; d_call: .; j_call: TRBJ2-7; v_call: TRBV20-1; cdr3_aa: CSARDITTGPYEQYF; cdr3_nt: TGCAGTGCTAGAGATATAACGACAGGACCCTACGAGCAGTACTTC
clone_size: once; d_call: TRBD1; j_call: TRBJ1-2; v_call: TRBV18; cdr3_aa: CASSPETGGSGGYTF; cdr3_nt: TGTGCCAGCTCACCGGAGACAGGGGGCTCGGGTGGCTACACCTTC
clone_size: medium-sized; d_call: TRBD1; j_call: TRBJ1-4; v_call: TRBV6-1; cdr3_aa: CASSRDRVEKLFF; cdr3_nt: TGTGCCAGCAGTAGGGACAGGGTTGAAAAACTGTTTTTT
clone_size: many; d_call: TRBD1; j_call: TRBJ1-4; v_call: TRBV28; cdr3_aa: CASTGGTDNEKLFF; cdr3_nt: TGTGCCAGCACTGGCGGGACAGATAATGAAAAACTGTTTTTT
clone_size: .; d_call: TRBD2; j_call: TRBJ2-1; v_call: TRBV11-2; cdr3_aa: CASSLEAGTRDEQFF; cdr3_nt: TGTGCCAGCAGCTTGGAAGCGGGGACTCGGGATGAGCAGTTCTTC
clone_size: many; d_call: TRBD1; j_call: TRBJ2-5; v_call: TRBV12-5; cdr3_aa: CASGSDREEGQYF; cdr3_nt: TGTGCTAGTGGTTCGGACAGGGAGGAGGGCCAGTACTTC
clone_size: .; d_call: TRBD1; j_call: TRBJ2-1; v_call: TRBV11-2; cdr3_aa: CASSLEGQWYNEQFF; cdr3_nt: TGTGCCAGCAGCTTAGAGGGACAGTGGTACAATGAGCAGTTCTTC